Included here is one T cell receptor beta chain sequence, with context. Its antigen remains unknown. The germline V gene has CDR1 SGHRS and CDR2 YFSETQ. This CDR3 has 16 amino acids. The V gene lost 4 bases and the J gene lost 6 bases, with 20 bases spanning the gap. This entry belongs to a study of cytomegalovirus exposure and HLA in healthy donors. Study-level results: Association of approximately 16,000 TCR beta sequences with HLA alleles was found at 0.05 false discovery rate in a later analysis.

Vbeta (60) and Jbeta (13) primers were used in the PCR. Only in-frame clones appear in the TCRdb table, and some are missing; sequencing was by immunoSEQ multiplex PCR. In the table there are about 100,000 clones, about 84% of which are singletons. The sequenced material came from PBMCs. This clonotype was obtained from a man aged 30 to 39 in good health and CMV-seronegative. The gene calls are TRBV5-1 and TRBJ2-1; perhaps TRBD1 as D (5 bases). The CDR3 DNA is TGCGCCAGCAGCCGACCGACACCATATGGGGCCAATGAGCAGTTCTTC. This sequence encodes CASSRPTPYGANEQFF.